This T cell receptor beta chain is from a study of regulatory T cells in long-lasting Graves disease. This clonotype has a count of ten or more. The germline V and J ends were trimmed by 8 bases and 2 bases, with 13 bases remaining between them. The CDR3 is made up of 14 amino acids. Building of the TCR beta libraries involved iRepertoire HTBI primers and Arm-PCR of CDR3 regions. Each CDR3 protein gets one entry after TCRdb re-called the multiplex PCR reads with MiXCR. Among about 350,000 distinct CDR3 sequences listed, 15% to 20% were seen once. Noted time point: newly diagnosed GD, antithyroid drugs for less than 3 months. RNA isolated from PBMCs was used to make the TCR library. The same data also went into a second study, on T cells in Graves' hyperthyroidism and ophthalmopathy. That study adds: First-round RT-PCR targeting the TCR CDR3 was performed with the HTBI primer set.

This TCR derives from a young woman with Graves disease. This chain links TRBV12-3 or TRBV12-4 with TRBJ2-1; tentatively, D is TRBD2 (5 bases). The sequencing here drew on peripheral blood mononuclear cells (PBMCs), taken at new diagnosis, from a patient treated with antithyroid drugs. CDR3 sequence: CASGGRLPYNEQFF. CDR3 nucleotide sequence: TGTGCCAGCGGTGGGAGACTTCCCTACAATGAGCAGTTCTTC.